Following are 16 T cell receptor beta chains from one sample sequenced in a study of glioma-infiltrating T cells. The iRepertoire nested amplicon-rescue multiplex PCR amplified TCR alpha and beta CDR3s from RNA. From the multiplex PCR reads, TCRdb called clonotypes with MiXCR, one entry per CDR3 protein. This sample yields some 180,000 distinct CDR3 sequences, of which 32% are seen a single time; around 21% belongs to the top ten. The source material was glioma tissue, nonneoplastic brain tissue, or PBMCs (not recorded which). The source of these receptors is a human donor with low-grade glioma or glioblastoma, undergoing nonglioma brain surgery, or in good health (not recorded which).

This clonotype was seen at least ten times. The chain has TRBV6-1 and TRBJ1-2, with 7 bases that match TRBD1. Germline V gene sequence: CDR1 MNHNS, CDR2 SASEGT. The CDR3 runs to 13 residues. J was trimmed by 2 bases and V by 5 bases; bases with no gene match: 2. The CDR3 protein is CASSRDSNYGYTF. CDR3 sequence (DNA): TGTGCCAGCAGTCGGGACAGCAACTATGGCTACACCTTC.

This clonotype has just a few counts. The chain employs TRBV5-7 and TRBJ2-7; D is possibly TRBD2 (6 bases). TRBV5-7 is identified as an open reading frame with a role that is uncertain. V was cut by 2 bases and J by 5 bases, with 14 bases left in between. This CDR3 is built from 14 residues. CDR3 sequence reads: CASSFLWRGHEQYF. In DNA form, the CDR3 reads TGTGCCAGCAGCTTTCTCTGGAGGGGTCACGAGCAGTACTTC.

The CDR3 DNA reads as TGCGCCAGCAGCCTCCGACAGGGCCCTATGGATAATTCACCCCTCCACTTT. This sequence encodes CASSLRQGPMDNSPLHF. This rearrangement joins TRBV4-1 to TRBJ1-6, with 7 bases lining up with TRBD1. V was pared by 4 bases and J by 5 bases, with 11 bases of the junction left unmatched. CDR3 length: 17 amino acids. Germline V gives CDR1 MGHRA, CDR2 YSYEKL.

This clonotype was picked up many times. The V call is TRBV7-8, the J call TRBJ2-5; D could derive from TRBD1 or TRBD2 (5 bases each). V was pared by 2 bases and J by 4 bases, with 11 bases between. The CDR3 extends over 14 amino acids. Germline CDR1 and CDR2: SGHVS and FQNEAQ. The CDR3 DNA reads as TGTGCCAGCAGCTTAAATCCCGGGGCAGAGACCCAGTACTTC. Amino acids: CASSLNPGAETQYF.

J is TRBJ2-3 and V is TRBV5-1; D remains unclear. The germline CDR1 and CDR2 sequences are SGHRS and YFSETQ. The CDR3 length is 15 residues. With 1 base removed from V and 5 bases from J, the gap between germline ends came to 14 bases. The CDR3 region is CASSLSYPYRDTQYF. The CDR3 region has the DNA TGCGCCAGCAGCTTGTCCTACCCATACAGAGATACGCAGTATTTT.

With respect to this clonotype: A read error is possible here, since a much larger clone lies one base away. This sequence joins TRBV4-3 and TRBJ2-1, with 8 bases matching TRBD2. This CDR3 has 17 amino acids. V lost 0 bases to trimming and J lost 3 bases; unmatched junction nucleotides: 7. Germline V lookup: CDR1 LGHNA, CDR2 YSLEER. In nucleotides, the CDR3 is TGCGCCAGCAGCCAAGAAGTCACGGGAGGGGACTACAATGAGCAGTTCTTC. Its translation: CASSQEVTGGDYNEQFF.

This clonotype showed up just a few times. This sequence joins TRBV7-8 and TRBJ2-7, with 9 bases lining up with TRBD1. V dropped 5 bases and J dropped 3; count of bases not matched to a gene: 11. There are 16 residues in the CDR3. Germline V lookup: CDR1 SGHVS, CDR2 FQNEAQ. CDR3: CASSRFPGQGLYEQYF. CDR3 nucleotides: TGTGCCAGCAGCCGATTTCCGGGACAGGGCCTCTACGAGCAGTACTTC. Full variable domain (outside the CDR3, taken from reference TRBV7-8 and TRBJ2-7): GAGVSQSPRYKVAKRGQDVALRCDPISGHVSLFWYQQALGQGPEFLTYFQNEAQLDKSGLPSDRFFAERPEGSVSTLKIQRTQQEDSAVYLCASSRFPGQGLYEQYFGPGTRLTVT.

The table lists this clonotype with many counts. This chain uses TRBV20-1 with TRBJ2-5; D is undetermined. Germline CDR1 and CDR2: DFQATT and SNEGSKA (reference sequence). The CDR3 loop spans 12 amino acids. V lost 6 bases and J lost 2, with 10 bases in between. The CDR3 is CSAPHFQETQYF. CDR3 nucleotides: TGCAGTGCCCCACATTTTCAAGAGACCCAGTACTTC.

The chain links TRBV7-8 to TRBJ2-3; D not resolved. V lost 7 bases and J 5 bases, leaving 13 bases between the germline ends. Germline-derived CDR1 and CDR2 are SGHVS and FQNEAQ. The CDR3 sequence is 13 residues long. CDR3 bases: TGTGCCAGCACTGTGGGCTCCCTAGATACGCAGTATTTT. The encoded protein is CASTVGSLDTQYF.

This clonotype has just a few counts. This clone may be a read error of a much larger clone one base away. The chain combines TRBV29-1 with TRBJ1-1, with 10 bases fitting TRBD1. Trimming cost V 6 bases and J 6 bases; bases outside gene matches: 7. CDR1 and CDR2 (germline): SQVTM, ANQGSEA. The CDR3 spans 13 residues. In DNA, the CDR3 is TGCAGCGTCGCTCTGACAGGGGGCGCTGAAGCTTTCTTT. It is translated as CSVALTGGAEAFF.

The J gene is TRBJ2-7, the V gene TRBV30; 7 bases align to TRBD1. Germline V gives CDR1 GTSNPN, CDR2 SVGIG (reference sequence). Unmatched junction bases numbered 10, after V lost 5 bases and J lost 3 bases. The CDR3 sequence is 14 residues long. The CDR3 reads CAWGWGRGIYEQYF. The CDR3 region has the DNA TGTGCCTGGGGATGGGGCAGGGGGATCTACGAGCAGTACTTC.

This clonotype was seen at least ten times. This sequence joins TRBV7-2 and TRBJ1-1; weak D call: TRBD1 (6 bases). V was pared by 7 bases and J by 2 bases, with 14 bases between. In germline, CDR1 is SGHTA, CDR2 FQGNSA. This CDR3 region has 14 residues. The CDR3 spells CASTNFRGNTEAFF. The DNA for the CDR3 is TGTGCCAGCACCAACTTCAGGGGAAACACTGAAGCTTTCTTT.

The rearrangement joins TRBV7-9 to TRBJ2-7, with TRBD2 identical over 14 bases. This CDR3 comprises 13 residues. Trimming removed 6 bases from V and 6 bases from J; junction bases left unmatched: 1. The germline V gene encodes CDR1 SEHNR and CDR2 FQNEAQ (reference sequence). The CDR3 sequence is CASRGTSGSEQYF. CDR3 sequence (DNA): TGTGCCAGCAGAGGGACTAGCGGGAGCGAGCAGTACTTC.

This clonotype was seen many times. V usage is TRBV19 and J usage is TRBJ1-1; D ambiguous. CDR1 and CDR2 from the germline V gene are LNHDA and SQIVND (reference sequence). CDR3 length equals 13 residues. Trimming stripped 4 bases from V and 4 bases from J, with 10 bases between. DNA of the CDR3: TGTGCCAGTAGTACTGCCCGGTTCACTGAAGCTTTCTTT. This gives the protein CASSTARFTEAFF.

Ten or more counts support this clonotype. The chain carries TRBV28 and TRBJ1-5, with 11 positions matching TRBD1. CDR1 and CDR2 from the germline V gene are MDHEN and SYDVKM. Trimming removed 5 bases from V and 2 bases from J; junction bases left unmatched: 11. The CDR3 loop spans 18 amino acids. The CDR3 reads CASSGAGTGGFGNQPQHF. Written as DNA, the CDR3 is TGTGCCAGCAGTGGCGCCGGGACAGGGGGATTTGGCAATCAGCCCCAGCATTTT. The variable domain in full, completed from reference TRBV28 and TRBJ1-5, reads DVKVTQSSRYLVKRTGEKVFLECVQDMDHENMFWYRQDPGLGLRLIYFSYDVKMKEKGDIPEGYSVSREKKERFSLILESASTNQTSMYLCASSGAGTGGFGNQPQHFGDGTRLSIL.

The chain employs TRBV5-1 and TRBJ2-1; 8 bases match TRBD2. The CDR3 is 17 residues long. V lost 4 bases to trimming and J lost 7 bases; unmatched junction nucleotides: 16. Germline lookup yields CDR1 SGHRS and CDR2 YFSETQ. The CDR3 DNA reads TGCGCCAGCAGCCCAGCTATATCCAGACGGGGGGGGAATGAGCAGTTCTTC. This gives the protein CASSPAISRRGGNEQFF.